A selection of T cell receptor beta chains follows, all from one sample in a study of blood T cell repertoires in COVID-19. The protocol was immunoSEQ multiplex PCR, while the TCRdb copy is restricted to in-frame clones and leaves out a portion. This sample has roughly 290,000 clones; over 75% occur once, and the top ten carry roughly 0.94%. The specimen sequenced was peripheral blood. The receptors were gathered from a human donor with COVID-19, enrolled during active disease. The donor label of this sample is uncertain. Each CDR3 is given with its conserved first and last residue. The order of the fields is D gene, CDR3 length, clone size, V gene, J gene, CDR3 protein, CDR3 DNA. D genes are given only for firm matches. Expanded clones are given a class, and other clones once, few, many or no size at all.

d_call: NA
cdr3_length: 16
clone_size: NA
v_call: TRBV7-9
j_call: TRBJ1-1
cdr3_aa: CASSFLVESEDTEAFF
cdr3_nt: TGTGCCAGCAGCTTCTTAGTCGAGTCGGAGGACACTGAAGCTTTCTTT

d_call: TRBD1
cdr3_length: 14
clone_size: NA
v_call: TRBV6-5
j_call: TRBJ1-2
cdr3_aa: CASRADRGIYGYTF
cdr3_nt: TGTGCCAGCAGAGCGGACAGGGGAATCTATGGCTACACCTTC

d_call: NA
cdr3_length: 16
clone_size: NA
v_call: TRBV3-1/TRBV3-2
j_call: TRBJ1-6
cdr3_aa: CASSPYRDNYNSPLHF
cdr3_nt: TGTGCCAGCAGCCCGTACCGGGACAACTATAATTCACCCCTCCACTTT

d_call: TRBD1
cdr3_length: 17
clone_size: NA
v_call: TRBV28
j_call: TRBJ1-1
cdr3_aa: CASSYSGGSTGGTEAFF
cdr3_nt: TGTGCCAGCAGCTATTCGGGAGGCTCGACAGGGGGCACTGAAGCTTTCTTT

d_call: NA
cdr3_length: 14
clone_size: NA
v_call: TRBV6-1
j_call: TRBJ1-6
cdr3_aa: CASSESFGQGPLHF
cdr3_nt: TGTGCCAGCAGTGAATCTTTCGGGCAGGGGCCCCTCCACTTT

d_call: TRBD2
cdr3_length: 14
clone_size: NA
v_call: TRBV6-6
j_call: TRBJ2-3
cdr3_aa: CASKREGGTDTQYF
cdr3_nt: TGTGCCAGCAAACGGGAGGGAGGCACAGATACGCAGTATTTT

d_call: TRBD1
cdr3_length: 15
clone_size: NA
v_call: TRBV28
j_call: TRBJ2-7
cdr3_aa: CASTQSRDRAHEQYF
cdr3_nt: TGTGCCAGCACCCAGTCTCGGGACAGGGCCCACGAGCAGTACTTC

d_call: NA
cdr3_length: 16
clone_size: NA
v_call: TRBV30
j_call: TRBJ2-7
cdr3_aa: CAWSPPPYRSYYEQYF
cdr3_nt: TGTGCCTGGAGTCCGCCGCCGTACAGGTCTTACTACGAGCAGTACTTC

d_call: NA
cdr3_length: 12
clone_size: few
v_call: TRBV9
j_call: TRBJ1-1
cdr3_aa: CASQGPNTEAFF
cdr3_nt: TGTGCCAGCCAGGGGCCGAACACTGAAGCTTTCTTT

d_call: NA
cdr3_length: 16
clone_size: NA
v_call: TRBV5-1
j_call: TRBJ2-3
cdr3_aa: CASSSGLRASTDTQYF
cdr3_nt: TGCGCCAGCAGCTCGGGACTGAGGGCTAGCACAGATACGCAGTATTTT

d_call: NA
cdr3_length: 15
clone_size: NA
v_call: TRBV5-5
j_call: TRBJ2-5
cdr3_aa: CASSSSFSARETQYF
cdr3_nt: TGTGCCAGCAGCTCCTCCTTTAGCGCGCGAGAGACCCAGTACTTC

d_call: NA
cdr3_length: 12
clone_size: NA
v_call: TRBV2
j_call: TRBJ1-4
cdr3_aa: CADRQDNEKLFF
cdr3_nt: TGTGCCGACCGACAGGATAATGAAAAACTGTTTTTT

d_call: NA
cdr3_length: 12
clone_size: once
v_call: TRBV9
j_call: TRBJ2-1
cdr3_aa: CASSVRGFEQFF
cdr3_nt: TGTGCCAGCAGCGTTAGGGGATTTGAGCAGTTCTTC

d_call: NA
cdr3_length: 13
clone_size: NA
v_call: TRBV5-1
j_call: TRBJ2-3
cdr3_aa: CASSSLGTDTQYF
cdr3_nt: TGCGCCAGCAGCTCCCTCGGCACAGATACGCAGTATTTT

d_call: TRBD1
cdr3_length: 14
clone_size: NA
v_call: TRBV6-5
j_call: TRBJ1-1
cdr3_aa: CASSPSHRGREAFF
cdr3_nt: TGTGCCAGCAGTCCATCACACAGGGGGAGGGAAGCTTTCTTT

d_call: NA
cdr3_length: 13
clone_size: once
v_call: TRBV11-2
j_call: TRBJ2-5
cdr3_aa: CASSPTSQETQYF
cdr3_nt: TGTGCCAGCAGCCCCACTAGTCAAGAGACCCAGTACTTC

d_call: TRBD1
cdr3_length: 16
clone_size: NA
v_call: TRBV5-1
j_call: TRBJ2-5
cdr3_aa: CASSFGTVGYQETQYF
cdr3_nt: TGCGCCAGCAGCTTTGGGACAGTGGGGTACCAAGAGACCCAGTACTTC

d_call: NA
cdr3_length: 14
clone_size: NA
v_call: TRBV3-1/TRBV3-2
j_call: TRBJ2-7
cdr3_aa: CASSQGRSSYEQYF
cdr3_nt: TGTGCCAGCAGCCAAGGAAGGAGCTCCTACGAGCAGTACTTC

d_call: NA
cdr3_length: 15
clone_size: NA
v_call: TRBV7-2
j_call: TRBJ2-7
cdr3_aa: CASSRGRGQSYEQYF
cdr3_nt: TGTGCCAGCAGCAGGGGCAGGGGTCAATCCTACGAGCAGTACTTC

d_call: NA
cdr3_length: 15
clone_size: NA
v_call: TRBV7-2
j_call: TRBJ2-1
cdr3_aa: CASRSQTGRMDEQFF
cdr3_nt: TGTGCCAGCAGGAGCCAGACAGGGAGGATGGATGAGCAGTTCTTC

d_call: NA
cdr3_length: 11
clone_size: NA
v_call: TRBV28
j_call: TRBJ1-5
cdr3_aa: CASRSNQPQHF
cdr3_nt: TGTGCCAGCAGGTCGAATCAGCCCCAGCATTTT

d_call: TRBD2
cdr3_length: 15
clone_size: NA
v_call: TRBV29-1
j_call: TRBJ2-1
cdr3_aa: CSARTSGSTYNEQFF
cdr3_nt: TGCAGCGCGAGGACTAGCGGCAGCACCTACAATGAGCAGTTCTTC

d_call: TRBD1
cdr3_length: 15
clone_size: NA
v_call: TRBV19
j_call: TRBJ2-7
cdr3_aa: CASSIGGTGLYEQYF
cdr3_nt: TGTGCCAGTAGTATAGGTGGGACAGGTCTCTACGAGCAGTACTTC

d_call: TRBD1
cdr3_length: 15
clone_size: NA
v_call: TRBV5-4
j_call: TRBJ1-2
cdr3_aa: CASSLPRDRGNGYTF
cdr3_nt: TGTGCCAGCAGCTTGCCGAGGGACAGGGGCAATGGCTACACCTTC

d_call: NA
cdr3_length: 14
clone_size: NA
v_call: TRBV27
j_call: TRBJ2-5
cdr3_aa: CASSHGGSLKTQYF
cdr3_nt: TGTGCCAGCAGCCACGGGGGTTCCCTAAAGACCCAGTACTTC

d_call: TRBD1
cdr3_length: 15
clone_size: NA
v_call: TRBV6-6
j_call: TRBJ1-5
cdr3_aa: CASSRTGSNPGPQHF
cdr3_nt: TGTGCCAGCAGTCGGACAGGGTCAAATCCGGGGCCCCAGCATTTT

d_call: TRBD1
cdr3_length: 15
clone_size: NA
v_call: TRBV2
j_call: TRBJ1-2
cdr3_aa: CASSESPRTGYGYTF
cdr3_nt: TGTGCCAGCAGTGAAAGCCCGAGGACAGGCTATGGCTACACCTTC

d_call: TRBD1
cdr3_length: 17
clone_size: NA
v_call: TRBV6-2/TRBV6-3
j_call: TRBJ1-1
cdr3_aa: CASSYDRQGLRTTEAFF
cdr3_nt: TGTGCCAGCAGTTACGATCGACAGGGGCTCAGGACGACTGAAGCTTTCTTT

d_call: NA
cdr3_length: 13
clone_size: NA
v_call: TRBV11-3
j_call: TRBJ2-1
cdr3_aa: CASGRGSQNEQFF
cdr3_nt: TGTGCCAGCGGCAGGGGCAGTCAGAATGAGCAGTTCTTC

d_call: NA
cdr3_length: 15
clone_size: NA
v_call: TRBV12-2
j_call: TRBJ1-4
cdr3_aa: CASRLPPVGGEKLFF
cdr3_nt: TGTGCAAGTCGCCTCCCCCCTGTGGGGGGGGAAAAACTGTTTTTT

d_call: NA
cdr3_length: 15
clone_size: once
v_call: TRBV28
j_call: TRBJ1-3
cdr3_aa: CASSLRAGLGNTIYF
cdr3_nt: TGTGCCAGCAGTTTACGGGCGGGGCTTGGAAACACCATATATTTT

d_call: NA
cdr3_length: 14
clone_size: NA
v_call: TRBV5-1
j_call: TRBJ1-1
cdr3_aa: CASSLEGRNTEAFF
cdr3_nt: TGCGCCAGCAGCTTGGAGGGGCGGAACACTGAAGCTTTCTTT

d_call: NA
cdr3_length: 14
clone_size: NA
v_call: TRBV5-4
j_call: TRBJ1-2
cdr3_aa: CASSLAGGVYGYTF
cdr3_nt: TGTGCCAGCAGCTTGGCGGGAGGAGTCTATGGCTACACCTTC

d_call: NA
cdr3_length: 13
clone_size: NA
v_call: TRBV7-9
j_call: TRBJ2-7
cdr3_aa: CASRPQELHEQYF
cdr3_nt: TGTGCCAGCAGACCTCAGGAACTCCACGAGCAGTACTTC

d_call: TRBD1
cdr3_length: 14
clone_size: NA
v_call: TRBV19
j_call: TRBJ1-1
cdr3_aa: CASSGTGGVTEAFF
cdr3_nt: TGTGCCAGTTCCGGGACAGGGGGCGTAACTGAAGCTTTCTTT

d_call: TRBD1
cdr3_length: 14
clone_size: NA
v_call: TRBV28
j_call: TRBJ1-1
cdr3_aa: CASSPRDRERRAFF
cdr3_nt: TGTGCCAGCAGTCCTAGGGACAGGGAACGGCGAGCTTTCTTT

d_call: NA
cdr3_length: 14
clone_size: NA
v_call: TRBV27
j_call: TRBJ2-6
cdr3_aa: CASSSSDLTNVLTF
cdr3_nt: TGTGCCAGCAGTTCCTCGGACTTGACCAACGTCCTGACTTTC

d_call: NA
cdr3_length: 12
clone_size: NA
v_call: TRBV11-3
j_call: TRBJ2-1
cdr3_aa: CASKGEGYEQFF
cdr3_nt: TGTGCCAGCAAGGGGGAAGGGTATGAGCAGTTCTTC

d_call: NA
cdr3_length: 12
clone_size: NA
v_call: TRBV28
j_call: TRBJ1-1
cdr3_aa: CASSLARVEAFF
cdr3_nt: TGTGCCAGCAGTTTGGCGAGGGTAGAAGCTTTCTTT

d_call: TRBD2
cdr3_length: 15
clone_size: NA
v_call: TRBV6-5
j_call: TRBJ2-2
cdr3_aa: CASRPGLAGTGELFF
cdr3_nt: TGTGCCAGCAGGCCCGGACTAGCAGGTACCGGGGAGCTGTTTTTT

d_call: NA
cdr3_length: 14
clone_size: NA
v_call: TRBV7-9
j_call: TRBJ1-1
cdr3_aa: CASSLVPQIAEAFF
cdr3_nt: TGTGCCAGCAGCTTAGTACCTCAGATTGCTGAAGCTTTCTTT

d_call: TRBD1
cdr3_length: 15
clone_size: few
v_call: TRBV5-1
j_call: TRBJ1-1
cdr3_aa: CASSLLGGDSAEAFF
cdr3_nt: TGCGCCAGCAGCTTGCTAGGGGGCGACTCGGCTGAAGCTTTCTTT

d_call: NA
cdr3_length: 14
clone_size: NA
v_call: TRBV5-1
j_call: TRBJ2-7
cdr3_aa: CASSLVASFDEQYF
cdr3_nt: TGCGCCAGCAGCTTGGTAGCGAGCTTCGACGAGCAGTACTTC

d_call: TRBD1
cdr3_length: 14
clone_size: NA
v_call: TRBV28
j_call: TRBJ1-1
cdr3_aa: CASNRQGANTEAFF
cdr3_nt: TGTGCCAGCAACAGACAGGGGGCGAACACTGAAGCTTTCTTT

d_call: NA
cdr3_length: 15
clone_size: NA
v_call: TRBV6-6
j_call: TRBJ1-5
cdr3_aa: CASSSEGTRNQPQHF
cdr3_nt: TGTGCCAGCAGTTCTGAGGGGACAAGAAATCAGCCCCAGCATTTT

d_call: TRBD2
cdr3_length: 17
clone_size: NA
v_call: TRBV3-1/TRBV3-2
j_call: TRBJ2-1
cdr3_aa: CASSQDLASGSWDEQFF
cdr3_nt: TGTGCCAGCAGCCAAGATCTGGCTAGCGGGAGTTGGGATGAGCAGTTCTTC

d_call: NA
cdr3_length: 13
clone_size: NA
v_call: TRBV29-1
j_call: TRBJ1-4
cdr3_aa: CSVVARDNEKLFF
cdr3_nt: TGCAGCGTTGTGGCCCGGGACAACGAAAAACTGTTTTTT

d_call: NA
cdr3_length: 19
clone_size: NA
v_call: TRBV5-1
j_call: TRBJ2-2
cdr3_aa: CASSLVAVGRTANTGELFF
cdr3_nt: TGCGCCAGCAGCTTGGTTGCCGTTGGGCGAACCGCGAACACCGGGGAGCTGTTTTTT

d_call: NA
cdr3_length: 13
clone_size: NA
v_call: TRBV21-1
j_call: TRBJ2-7
cdr3_aa: CASIVSGRYEQYF
cdr3_nt: TGTGCCAGCATTGTGAGCGGGAGGTACGAGCAGTACTTC

d_call: NA
cdr3_length: 13
clone_size: NA
v_call: TRBV5-1
j_call: TRBJ1-1
cdr3_aa: CASSLTRDTEAFF
cdr3_nt: TGCGCCAGCAGCTTGACCCGGGACACTGAAGCTTTCTTT

d_call: TRBD1
cdr3_length: 15
clone_size: NA
v_call: TRBV19
j_call: TRBJ1-5
cdr3_aa: CASSGPGGVDQPQHF
cdr3_nt: TGTGCCAGTAGTGGGCCAGGGGGCGTCGATCAGCCCCAGCATTTT

d_call: NA
cdr3_length: 11
clone_size: few
v_call: TRBV20-1
j_call: TRBJ2-7
cdr3_aa: CSARDGRSQYF
cdr3_nt: TGCAGTGCTAGAGATGGTCGGTCGCAGTACTTC

d_call: NA
cdr3_length: 14
clone_size: NA
v_call: TRBV7-2
j_call: TRBJ2-6
cdr3_aa: CASSPLLSANVLTF
cdr3_nt: TGTGCCAGCAGCCCGTTACTTTCTGCCAACGTCCTGACTTTC

d_call: TRBD1
cdr3_length: 15
clone_size: once
v_call: TRBV19
j_call: TRBJ2-1
cdr3_aa: CASSGDRDPYNEQFF
cdr3_nt: TGTGCCAGTAGTGGAGACAGGGATCCTTACAATGAGCAGTTCTTC